What follows describes a single TCR beta chain. The antigen remains unidentified. This entry belongs to a study of cytomegalovirus exposure and HLA in healthy donors. About the study: Of all 400 or so donors who were genotyped, 70% to 85% belonged to the Caucasian-associated ancestry cluster.

CDR1 SQVTM and CDR2 ANQGSEA come from the germline V gene. V shed 6 bases, J shed 6 bases, and the junction held 3 bases outside the gene matches. This CDR3 is 12 amino acids long. Findings and caveats of the study: The authors assumed roughly uniform sequencing depth across donors for presence/absence analyses. Sequencing likely produced, as an artifact, a cluster of highly shared sequence variants.

PCR was performed using 60 Vbeta and 13 Jbeta primers. Assay: immunoSEQ multiplex PCR; the TCRdb copy retains only in-frame clones and omits some. The sample shows approximately 170,000 clones, approximately 80% of them seen only once. What was sequenced was PBMCs. This TCR came from a male donor in good health and CMV-seronegative. The V gene is TRBV29-1, the J gene TRBJ1-2; 11 nucleotides line up with TRBD1. CDR3 nucleotide sequence: TGCAGCGTGTGGGGACAGGGGGATGGCTACACCTTC. Translation: CSVWGQGDGYTF.